What follows are 3 T cell receptor beta chains derived from one specimen sequenced in a study of CD8+ T cells in alopecia areata. The treatment denotes: oral pan-JAK inhibitor, 5-10 mg twice daily. Isolated RNA was reverse transcribed into cDNA used as the sequencing template. Here immunoSEQ multiplex PCR was the method, and the copy in TCRdb shows in-frame clones only, minus some. The data hold about 70,000 clones, with 29% observed a single time. Here the sequenced sample was CD8+ T cells sorted from blood, taken at week 4, from a patient treated with tofacitinib. The receptors here all came from a human donor with alopecia areata.

In this sample, this clone turned up a few times. The rearrangement joins TRBV5-1 to TRBJ1-5; D unclear. This CDR3 is built from 15 residues. Germline V CDR1 and CDR2: SGHRS, YFSETQ. V gave up 5 bases and J gave up 0 bases, with 12 bases separating them. This CDR3 reads CASRPGPYSNQPQHF. CDR3 nucleotide sequence: TGCGCCAGCAGACCTGGACCATATAGCAATCAGCCCCAGCATTTT.

This clone has more than one count but fewer than ten. The chain has TRBV29-1 and TRBJ2-5; 9 bases align to TRBD1. CDR3 length equals 13 residues. Trimming took 6 bases from V and 2 from J; bases not matched to a gene: 4. Germline values: CDR1 SQVTM, CDR2 ANQGSEA. CDR3 residues: CSVGTGLQETQYF. CDR3 bases: TGCAGCGTGGGGACAGGGCTACAAGAGACCCAGTACTTC.

This clone was counted only a few times. The chain employs TRBV10-3 and TRBJ1-2; D is uncertain. Germline CDR1 and CDR2: ENHRY and SYGVKD. The CDR3 spans 14 residues. Trimming left V 6 bases short and J 4 bases short, with 15 bases between. CDR3 sequence reads: CAISTPQDGYGYTF. CDR3 nucleotides: TGTGCCATCAGCACACCTCAGGATGGCTATGGCTACACCTTC.